The 10 T cell receptor beta chains below all came from one sample that was sequenced in a study of T cell changes during pregnancy in multiple sclerosis. Clones were sequenced by immunoSEQ multiplex PCR, and TCRdb holds only the in-frame ones, with some missing. The sample contains tens of thousands of clones, roughly nine tenths of which appear only once. The sample was CD4+ T cells from peripheral blood mononuclear cells, taken in the first trimester of pregnancy. Receptors originate from a female donor with multiple sclerosis, enrolled in a pregnancy study.

Only one count was recorded for this clone. The chain links TRBV6-5 to TRBJ1-2; 11 bases are shared with TRBD1. The V and J ends lost 0 bases and 4 bases, in that order; junction bases with no gene match: 4. This CDR3 contains 16 residues. Germline V gene data show CDR1 as MNHEY and CDR2 as SVGAGI. CDR3 coding DNA: TGTGCCAGCAGTTACTCAGGGACAGGGGGGCTCTATGGCTACACCTTC. This codes for CASSYSGTGGLYGYTF.

This chain uses TRBV9 with TRBJ2-1; D is possibly TRBD2 (6 bases). Trimming took off 0 bases at V and 1 base at J, with 11 bases between the two ends. The CDR3 is 16 amino acids. The germline V gene encodes CDR1 SGDLS and CDR2 YYNGEE. The CDR3 loop is CASSVATAGSYNEQFF. CDR3 DNA: TGTGCCAGCAGCGTAGCTACGGCGGGGTCCTACAATGAGCAGTTCTTC. Based on the CDR3 plus reference TRBV9 and TRBJ2-1, the full variable domain is DSGVTQTPKHLITATGQRVTLRCSPRSGDLSVYWYQQSLDQGLQFLIQYYNGEERAKGNILERFSAQQFPDLHSELNLSSLELGDSALYFCASSVATAGSYNEQFFGPGTRLTVL.

This chain uses TRBV21-1 with TRBJ1-2; the table's D call of TRBD1 was not tested on the DNA. TRBV21-1 is described as a pseudogene. The CDR3 contains 16 residues. CDR3 region: CASSQDSDSLKRGYTF. CDR3 nucleotide sequence: TGTGCCAGCAGCCAGGACAGCGACAGCCTTAAGCGGGGCTACACCTTC.

The CDR3 bases are TGTGCCAGCAGTGGGCCCGGGACAGGGAGCTCCTACGAGCAGTACTTC. Protein sequence: CASSGPGTGSSYEQYF. The J gene is TRBJ2-7, the V gene TRBV27; 9 nucleotides line up with TRBD1. V trimming: 5 bases; J trimming: 0 bases; junction bases outside the gene matches: 8. The CDR3 runs 16 residues. CDR1 and CDR2 (germline): MNHEY, SMNVEV (reference sequence).

This chain links TRBV27 with TRBJ2-7; D might be TRBD1 (5 bases). CDR1 MNHEY and CDR2 SMNVEV come from the germline V gene (reference sequence). The CDR3 has 14 amino acids. Trimming cost V 0 bases and J 1 base, with 7 bases left between them. Here the CDR3 DNA reads TGTGCCAGCAGTTTATCGGACAAGTCCTACGAGCAGTACTTC. The encoded protein is CASSLSDKSYEQYF.

V and J are TRBV9 and TRBJ2-1; TRBD2 agrees at 7 bases. The germline CDR1 and CDR2 sequences are SGDLS and YYNGEE. J gave up 5 bases and V 2 bases, and 10 bases lay outside the gene matches. This CDR3 is built from 16 residues. This chain's CDR3 is CASSVEIGGGDNEQFF. The CDR3 nucleotides are TGTGCCAGCAGCGTGGAAATTGGGGGGGGTGACAATGAGCAGTTCTTC.

CDR3 residues: CASSLDREDTQYF. CDR3 DNA sequence: TGTGCCAGCAGCTTAGATCGGGAAGATACGCAGTATTTT. The J gene is TRBJ2-3, the V gene TRBV7-8, with D perhaps TRBD2 (5 bases). The V gene lost 1 base and the J gene lost 5 bases, with 7 bases spanning the gap. Germline V gene sequence: CDR1 SGHVS, CDR2 FQNEAQ. The CDR3 is 13 residues long.

This clone has just a few counts. The chain uses TRBV4-2 and TRBJ1-6; D is undetermined. V dropped 1 base and J dropped 5 bases, with 9 bases sitting between them. CDR3 size: 15 residues. CDR1 LGHNA and CDR2 YNFKEQ come from the germline V gene. This chain's CDR3 is CASSQGRVNNSPLHF. CDR3 DNA: TGTGCCAGCAGCCAAGGGCGGGTGAATAATTCACCCCTCCACTTT.

The chain combines TRBV7-8 with TRBJ1-1; 9 positions agree with TRBD1. V gave up 2 bases and J gave up 8 bases; unmatched junction bases: 6. CDR1 and CDR2 (germline): SGHVS, FQNEAQ. The CDR3 is 14 residues long. The CDR3 bases are TGTGCCAGCAGCTTAACAGGGGGCAAAGGGGAAGCTTTCTTT. Translated, it gives CASSLTGGKGEAFF.

The chain employs TRBV5-4 and TRBJ1-2; a possible D gene is TRBD1 (5 bases). Trimming removed 4 bases from V and 7 bases from J, with 14 bases in between. Looked up from germline, CDR1 is SGHNT and CDR2 is YYREEE (reference sequence). The CDR3 totals 13 residues. The CDR3 region is CASSDFQGGGYTF. The CDR3 DNA follows: TGTGCCAGCAGCGACTTTCAGGGTGGTGGCTACACCTTC.